The 28 T cell receptor beta chains given below trace back to one sample, sequenced in a study of cytomegalovirus exposure and HLA in healthy donors. 60 Vbeta and 13 Jbeta primers were used in PCR. Assay: immunoSEQ multiplex PCR; the TCRdb copy retains only in-frame clones and omits some. The sample lists roughly 140,000 clones, roughly three quarters occurring once. Source material: PBMCs. Source of these receptors: a male donor in good health and CMV-seronegative.

The chain carries TRBV30 and TRBJ2-3; D call uncertain. The germline V gene encodes CDR1 GTSNPN and CDR2 SVGIG (reference sequence). Trimming cost V 2 bases and J 2 bases, with 8 bases left between them. The CDR3 sequence is 13 residues long. CDR3 region: CAWSYYITDTQYF. The CDR3 DNA is TGTGCCTGGAGTTACTATATCACAGATACGCAGTATTTT.

The chain couples TRBV10-3 to TRBJ1-6, with no clear D. Germline assignment: CDR1 ENHRY and CDR2 SYGVKD. V dropped 0 bases and J dropped 9 bases, with 6 bases sitting between them. The CDR3 extends over 13 amino acids. DNA for the CDR3: TGTGCCATCAGTGAGTCGACTCGTTCACCCCTCCACTTT. Translation: CAISESTRSPLHF.

The rearrangement links TRBV5-5 to TRBJ1-2, with 7 bases identical to TRBD1. The V gene's germline CDR1 is SGHKS and CDR2 YYEKEE (reference sequence). The V segment lost 6 bases and the J segment 5 bases; nucleotides outside the gene matches: 16. The CDR3 contains 16 residues. The CDR3 reads CASNLASTGPTYGYTF. CDR3 coding DNA: TGTGCCAGCAACCTAGCCTCGACAGGGCCCACTTATGGCTACACCTTC.

This rearrangement joins TRBV6-5 to TRBJ2-7, with 8 bases lining up with TRBD2. The germline gives CDR1 MNHEY, CDR2 SVGAGI. The CDR3 length is 13 residues. Trimming cost V 6 bases and J 4 bases; bases outside gene matches: 5. The DNA of the CDR3 is TGTGCCAGCAGATCCGGGGGGGGGTACGAGCAGTACTTC. As protein: CASRSGGGYEQYF.

The chain has TRBV7-2 and TRBJ1-2; possibly TRBD1 for D (6 bases). V dropped 5 bases and J dropped 4 bases, with 14 bases sitting between them. The germline gives CDR1 SGHTA, CDR2 FQGNSA. This CDR3 contains 14 residues. The CDR3 DNA reads as TGTGCCAGCAGCACTCGCGGACAGATCTATGGCTACACCTTC. It codes for CASSTRGQIYGYTF.

This chain links TRBV28 with TRBJ1-3; D remains ambiguous. Germline values: CDR1 MDHEN, CDR2 SYDVKM. There are 14 residues in the CDR3. V was trimmed by 3 bases and J by 2 bases, leaving 8 bases between them. Here the CDR3 reads CASSLEVPGNTIYF. The CDR3 nucleotides are TGTGCCAGCAGTTTGGAGGTCCCTGGAAACACCATATATTTT.

The V and J genes are TRBV28 and TRBJ2-1; weak D call: TRBD1 (6 bases). The CDR3 has 14 amino acids. The V end was cut by 2 bases, the J end by 9 bases, with 14 bases between. Per germline, CDR1 MDHEN and CDR2 SYDVKM. The CDR3 region has the DNA TGTGCCAGCAGTTTAGGCCAGCCGACAGGTGAGCAGTTCTTC. Amino acid sequence: CASSLGQPTGEQFF.

The chain has TRBV6-5 and TRBJ1-5; 9 nucleotides line up with TRBD1. Germline CDR1 and CDR2: MNHEY and SVGAGI. Germline trimming cut 6 bases from V and 7 bases from J; bases unmatched to any gene: 7. CDR3 length: 14 residues. The DNA of the CDR3 is TGTGCCAGCAGGGACAGGGGATCAATACAGCCCCAGCATTTT. Its protein product is CASRDRGSIQPQHF.

V gene TRBV10-3 combines with J gene TRBJ2-1, with a possible D match to TRBD2 (6 bases). Between the trimmed V and J ends, which lost 7 bases and 5 bases, there was a span of 18 bases. The CDR3 length is 15 residues. Germline V gene data show CDR1 as ENHRY and CDR2 as SYGVKD. CDR3 sequence reads: CAIKAGTPLDNEQFF. DNA of the CDR3: TGTGCCATCAAGGCAGGGACTCCCTTGGACAATGAGCAGTTCTTC.

This chain joins TRBV30 and TRBJ2-3; D is possibly TRBD1 (5 bases). Germline lookup yields CDR1 GTSNPN and CDR2 SVGIG (reference sequence). V dropped 5 bases and J dropped 12 bases, with 15 bases sitting between them. The CDR3 sequence is 11 residues long. In DNA form, the CDR3 reads TGTGCCTGGGGGGCCGACTTGCCCCAGTATTTT. Translating it yields CAWGADLPQYF.

The table lists this clone with a few counts. The chain links TRBV5-5 to TRBJ2-3; 7 positions match TRBD2. Germline CDR1 and CDR2: SGHKS and YYEKEE (reference sequence). The V segment lost 4 bases and the J segment 3 bases; nucleotides outside the gene matches: 14. The CDR3 has 17 residues. The CDR3 spells CASSTGGLRGLTDTQYF. As DNA, the CDR3 is TGTGCCAGCAGCACGGGAGGCTTAAGGGGTTTGACAGATACGCAGTATTTT.

The V call is TRBV28, the J call TRBJ1-5, with 7 bases aligning to TRBD1. Trimming cost V 4 bases and J 7 bases; bases outside gene matches: 10. Germline CDR1 is MDHEN and CDR2 is SYDVKM. The CDR3 runs to 15 residues. The CDR3 protein is CASSSPAGTVQPQHF. The CDR3 bases are TGTGCCAGCAGTTCCCCGGCGGGGACAGTCCAGCCCCAGCATTTT.

Only a few counts were recorded for this clone. The V gene is TRBV20-1, the J gene TRBJ1-1; D gene ambiguous. The germline V gene encodes CDR1 DFQATT and CDR2 SNEGSKA (reference sequence). Trimming removed 4 bases at V and 4 bases at J, with 7 bases between. The CDR3 contains 11 residues. The DNA for the CDR3 is TGCAGTGCTAAAATTATCACTGAAGCTTTCTTT. It encodes CSAKIITEAFF.

V usage is TRBV20-1 and J usage is TRBJ2-1, with a tentative D call TRBD1 (6 bases). V was cut by 6 bases and J by 7 bases, with 10 bases left in between. The CDR3 length is 11 residues. Looked up from germline, CDR1 is DFQATT and CDR2 is SNEGSKA (reference sequence). The CDR3 loop is CSARRGNEQFF. CDR3 in DNA: TGCAGTGCGCGAAGGGGGAATGAGCAGTTCTTC.

This clone was observed a few times. The genes are TRBV27 and TRBJ2-1; 7 positions match TRBD1. This CDR3 region has 16 residues. Per the germline V gene, CDR1 is MNHEY and CDR2 is SMNVEV (reference sequence). Trimming removed 1 base from V and 3 bases from J; junction bases left unmatched: 6. The DNA of the CDR3 is TGTGCCAGCAGTTTATACAGGGGAGTGGTCTACAATGAGCAGTTCTTC. Protein: CASSLYRGVVYNEQFF.

The gene calls are TRBV9 and TRBJ2-3; D gene unclear. The length of the CDR3 is 14 residues. V was pared by 0 bases and J by 5 bases, with 10 bases between. CDR1 is SGDLS and CDR2 is YYNGEE in the germline V gene. CDR3 coding DNA: TGTGCCAGCAGCGTAGGGGCAGTAGGAGATACGCAGTATTTT. It yields the protein CASSVGAVGDTQYF. Full variable domain (missing parts from reference TRBV9 and TRBJ2-3): DSGVTQTPKHLITATGQRVTLRCSPRSGDLSVYWYQQSLDQGLQFLIQYYNGEERAKGNILERFSAQQFPDLHSELNLSSLELGDSALYFCASSVGAVGDTQYFGPGTRLTVL.

The chain uses TRBV4-1 and TRBJ1-1, with TRBD1 as a possible D gene (6 bases). Germline V gene data show CDR1 as MGHRA and CDR2 as YSYEKL. Trimming pared 4 bases from V and 3 bases from J, leaving 12 bases between. This CDR3 spans 14 amino acids. The CDR3 here is CASSRQQGDTEAFF. Here the CDR3 DNA reads TGCGCCAGCAGCCGCCAACAGGGCGACACTGAAGCTTTCTTT.

The chain uses TRBV30 and TRBJ2-7; no definite D call. V dropped 5 bases and J dropped 3 bases, with 8 bases sitting between them. This CDR3 contains 11 residues. The germline V gene has CDR1 GTSNPN and CDR2 SVGIG (reference sequence). The CDR3 region has the DNA TGTGCCTGGGCCCAGCGCTACGAGCAGTACTTC. It codes for CAWAQRYEQYF.

The chain carries TRBV28 and TRBJ1-1; D is uncertain. The germline CDR1 and CDR2 sequences are MDHEN and SYDVKM. The CDR3 contains 17 residues. Trimming took off 4 bases at V and 1 base at J, with 19 bases between the two ends. CDR3 sequence: CASSSITAGLKNTEAFF. The CDR3 coding sequence is TGTGCCAGCAGTTCCATAACGGCGGGGTTGAAGAACACTGAAGCTTTCTTT.

The chain uses TRBV2 and TRBJ2-7; possible D gene TRBD1, 5 bases. The CDR3 totals 11 residues. The V end lost 5 bases, the J end lost 9 bases, and 11 bases lay between the germline ends. Per germline, CDR1 SNHLY and CDR2 FYNNEI. The CDR3 is CASSIRQRQYF. CDR3 in DNA: TGTGCCAGCAGTATCCGACAGAGGCAGTACTTC.

To note about this clone: Within the sample, other DNA sequences also encode this same CDR3. This rearrangement joins TRBV7-2 to TRBJ1-1, with D unresolved. Trimming pared 5 bases from V and 0 bases from J, leaving 7 bases between. Germline V lookup: CDR1 SGHTA, CDR2 FQGNSA. This CDR3 has 13 residues. CDR3 loop: CASSLTMNTEAFF. CDR3 nucleotide sequence: TGTGCCAGCAGCCTGACAATGAACACTGAAGCTTTCTTT.

The rearrangement links TRBV6-5 to TRBJ2-7; D possibly corresponds to TRBD2 (5 bases). From germline, CDR1 is MNHEY and CDR2 SVGAGI. This CDR3 comprises 15 residues. The V gene lost 8 bases and the J gene lost 0 bases, with 17 bases spanning the gap. The CDR3 bases are TGTGCCAGCGCGGAGGTCAGTCGTAGCTCCTACGAGCAGTACTTC. Protein: CASAEVSRSSYEQYF.

V and J are TRBV13 and TRBJ1-5, with unresolved D. Per germline, CDR1 PRHDT and CDR2 FYEKMQ (reference sequence). V was shortened by 3 bases and J by 2 bases, with 8 bases between the two germline ends. This CDR3 has 14 amino acids. CDR3 sequence reads: CASSFGHGNQPQHF. DNA for the CDR3: TGTGCCAGCAGCTTTGGGCATGGCAATCAGCCCCAGCATTTT.

In its sample, this clone was seen a few times. The rearrangement links TRBV7-2 to TRBJ1-6; perhaps TRBD1 as D (6 bases). The CDR3 extends over 15 amino acids. Germline V gives CDR1 SGHTA, CDR2 FQGNSA. The V end lost 5 bases, the J end lost 6 bases, and 14 bases lay between the germline ends. DNA for the CDR3: TGTGCCAGCAGCCGAAGGACAGTAGCTAATTCACCCCTCCACTTT. It translates to CASSRRTVANSPLHF.

V usage is TRBV4-1 and J usage is TRBJ1-4; 9 bases are a match to TRBD1. Germline CDR1 reads MGHRA; CDR2 reads YSYEKL. The trim removed 1 base at V and 7 bases at J, leaving 10 bases unmatched. The CDR3 spans 17 residues. CDR3 in amino acids: CASSQAYRQGVGEKLFF. The CDR3 nucleotides read TGCGCCAGCAGCCAAGCCTACCGACAGGGGGTGGGTGAAAAACTGTTTTTT.

Concerning this clone: The junction shows a germline mismatch at one end, possibly a read error. This chain links TRBV2 with TRBJ2-6; a possible D gene is TRBD1 (5 bases). This CDR3 has 12 amino acids. Germline V gene data show CDR1 as SNHLY and CDR2 as FYNNEI. CDR3 bases: TGTGCCAGCAGTGCTGGGGCCAACGTCCTGACCTTC. It is translated as CASSAGANVLTF.

The V and J genes are TRBV4-3 and TRBJ1-4; no clear D. There are 15 residues in the CDR3. Germline CDR1 LGHNA, CDR2 YSLEER. V lost 1 base, J lost 11 bases, and 17 bases lay in between. The CDR3 region has the DNA TGCGCCAGCAGCCAAGGCGTGGCGGCGGCGGGGAAACTGTTTTTT. Amino acid sequence: CASSQGVAAAGKLFF.

The genes are TRBV7-2 and TRBJ1-1; the match to TRBD1 covers 9 bases. The germline V gene has CDR1 SGHTA and CDR2 FQGNSA. The CDR3 is 13 residues long. Trimming took 3 bases from V and 11 from J; bases not matched to a gene: 7. The CDR3 sequence: CASSFRQGGNAFF. CDR3 in DNA: TGTGCCAGCAGCTTTCGACAGGGGGGCAACGCTTTCTTT.